The present entry profiles one TCR beta chain with its context. Collection of blood occurred at baseline, at cycle 4 day 1, and at cycle 7 day 1. This entry comes from a study of OX40 agonist ivuxolimab in advanced cancers. On the study more broadly: It was ivuxolimab, an agonistic anti-OX40 (CD134) antibody, that patients were treated with.

The repertoire was sequenced with immunoSEQ multiplex PCR; TCRdb's copy has only in-frame clones and lacks some. Among 65,000 to 75,000 clones listed, around 85% were seen once. This CDR3 comprises 14 residues. Trimming cost V 3 bases and J 5 bases, with 14 bases left between them. The gene calls are TRBV23-1 and TRBJ2-7; D call uncertain. TRBV23-1 is an ORF, and what it does is uncertain. The TCR sequence derives from an adult with an advanced solid tumor such as melanoma, head and neck, liver or kidney cancer. The material sequenced was CD4+ or CD8+ T cells sorted from blood, taken in a trial of the OX40 agonist ivuxolimab. CDR3 sequence reads: CASSQVEQYHEQYF. The CDR3 region has the DNA TGCGCCAGCAGTCAGGTGGAACAGTACCACGAGCAGTACTTC.